This T cell receptor (beta chain) comes out of a study of shared clonotypes between healthy human individuals. General observations from the study: Sampling involved blood alone; tissue repertoires likely differ.

Here immunoSEQ multiplex PCR was the method, and the copy in TCRdb shows in-frame clones only, minus some. Of over 850,000 clones in the sample, around three quarters were seen once. This clone has just one count. The antigen is undetermined. Other DNA sequences in the sample encode the same CDR3. CDR3 length equals 15 residues. Trimming took 0 bases from V and 0 from J, leaving 7 bases between them. Germline CDR1 reads SGHRS; CDR2 reads YFSETQ. Sequenced sample: memory CD4+ T cells from PBMCs. The subset was: CD45RA-negative fraction. This TCR was sampled from a man aged 18 to 29 in good health. Some clones in this sample may be carry-over from other donors' samples. The chain carries TRBV5-1 and TRBJ1-5; D is unclear. In DNA, the CDR3 is TGCGCCAGCAGCTTGGGGCCCCTTAGCAATCAGCCCCAGCATTTT. This sequence encodes CASSLGPLSNQPQHF.